This T cell receptor (beta chain) was sequenced in a study of human T cells and chemical hapten exposure. This clonotype was detected only a few times. Its antigen is unknown. The V and J ends lost 1 base and 4 bases, in that order; junction bases with no gene match: 10. The germline CDR1 and CDR2 sequences are DFQATT and SNEGSKA (reference sequence). The CDR3 sequence is 16 residues long. Study results and limitations: Compared with pre-sensitization or healthy control sets, expanded TCRs clustered more.

The library attached unique molecular identifiers to individual cDNA molecules. TCRdb recomputed calls from the RACE reads with MiXCR, one row per CDR3 protein. The table lists approximately 80,000 distinct CDR3 sequences, more than 9% of them singletons. As to time point: patch test 2, 6 weeks after DPC sensitization. This sample's treatment: therapeutic diphenylcyclopropenone sensitization with weekly scalp DPC. Blood draws came first, before each patch test. The rearrangement joins TRBV20-1 to TRBJ2-3; 8 bases are shared with TRBD2. This material consisted of whole blood, taken in connection with sensitization to the hapten diphenylcyclopropenone (DPC). The receptor was derived from a woman in her 50s with alopecia areata. Some clones in this sample may be carry-over from other donors' samples. CDR3 loop: CSARVRIPGRADTQYF. For the CDR3, the DNA is TGCAGTGCTAGAGTAAGAATACCCGGGAGGGCAGATACGCAGTATTTT.